These 23 T cell receptor beta chains were sequenced from one sample in a study of blood T cell repertoires in COVID-19 (dated by TCRdb to the early 2020s). The library was built by means of the immunoSEQ multiplex PCR assay. This immuneACCESS table, as held by TCRdb, lists in-frame sequences with V and J called but not all clones. Of the missing ones, under half trace to an unresolved V gene in checked studies; the others have no known cause. The sample table shows hundreds of thousands of clones, and nearly 90% are seen once. About 1.8% of the sample is held by the ten biggest clonotypes. The sequencing sample was made of PBMCs or T cells enriched from blood (not recorded which). The source of these receptors is a woman aged 18-29 years with acute COVID-19.

This clone has only a few counts. The CDR3, as DNA: TGTGCCAGCAGCGCATCCGGGAATCGAGGGGAGCTGTTTTTT. This encodes CASSASGNRGELFF. The gene calls are TRBV7-3 and TRBJ2-2, with TRBD2 as a possible D gene (5 bases). V was clipped by 5 bases and J by 8 bases, with 15 bases between them. Germline CDR1 reads SGHTA; CDR2 reads FQGTGA. The CDR3 extends over 14 amino acids.

This chain links TRBV7-9 with TRBJ2-4; D possibly corresponds to TRBD1 (6 bases). Germline CDR1 SEHNR, CDR2 FQNEAQ (reference sequence). This CDR3 region has 14 residues. Trimming cost V 5 bases and J 6 bases, with 14 bases left between them. The CDR3 sequence is CASSDTPRGNIQYF. The DNA for the CDR3 is TGTGCCAGCAGCGATACCCCCAGGGGAAACATTCAGTACTTC.

The chain recombines TRBV18 with TRBJ1-2; D is unresolved. The germline V and J ends were trimmed by 3 bases and 0 bases, with 8 bases remaining between them. This CDR3 contains 14 residues. CDR1 KGHSH and CDR2 LQKENI come from the germline V gene. CDR3 protein: CASSPGPTNYGYTF. The CDR3 DNA follows: TGTGCCAGCTCACCGGGCCCCACTAACTATGGCTACACCTTC.

In this sample, this clone turned up many times. The chain has TRBV7-9 and TRBJ2-1; possible D gene TRBD2, 5 bases. V was cut by 2 bases and J by 8 bases, with 13 bases left in between. CDR1 is SEHNR, CDR2 FQNEAQ, per germline (reference sequence). The CDR3 spans 14 residues. CDR3 bases: TGTGCCAGCAGCTTACCGATAACTAGGTATGAGCAGTTCTTC. Translation gives CASSLPITRYEQFF.

This chain's CDR3 is CASSLTSGSWGANVLTF. The DNA of the CDR3 is TGCGCCAGCAGCTTGACTAGCGGGAGTTGGGGGGCCAACGTCCTGACTTTC. The J gene is TRBJ2-6, the V gene TRBV5-1; 11 nucleotides line up with TRBD2. Germline CDR1 reads SGHRS; CDR2 reads YFSETQ. With V trimmed by 1 base and J by 4 bases, 4 bases remained unmatched. The CDR3 spans 17 residues.

The chain uses TRBV9 and TRBJ1-2; D unresolved. CDR1 is SGDLS, CDR2 YYNGEE, per germline. There are 14 residues in the CDR3. Trimming left V 0 bases short and J 3 bases short, with 9 bases between. CDR3 bases: TGTGCCAGCAGCGTAGCTTTGTCAGACTATGGCTACACCTTC. Amino acid sequence: CASSVALSDYGYTF.

The rearrangement links TRBV29-1 to TRBJ2-7; tentative D call: TRBD2 (6 bases). The CDR3 loop spans 14 amino acids. Germline assignment: CDR1 SQVTM and CDR2 ANQGSEA. V was pared by 6 bases and J by 5 bases, with 20 bases between. The CDR3 DNA sequence: TGCAGCGTCCTCCCGGGGGATTCACCTAACGAGCAGTACTTC. This gives the protein CSVLPGDSPNEQYF.

The chain couples TRBV7-8 to TRBJ2-7; 7 bases map to TRBD1. After removal of 5 bases from V and 3 bases from J, the junction contained 4 bases not matched to a gene. Germline values: CDR1 SGHVS, CDR2 FQNEAQ. The CDR3 runs to 13 residues. For the CDR3, the DNA is TGTGCCAGCAGCCAGAGACAGGGCTACGAGCAGTACTTC. It translates to CASSQRQGYEQYF.

The chain joins TRBV4-1 to TRBJ2-7, with 12 positions matching TRBD1. Looked up from germline, CDR1 is MGHRA and CDR2 is YSYEKL. This CDR3 region has 17 residues. V lost 2 bases and J lost 6; bases outside the gene matches: 11. The chain's CDR3 is CASSQRIHGTGGGEQYF. The DNA for the CDR3 is TGCGCCAGCAGCCAACGCATCCATGGGACAGGGGGCGGCGAGCAGTACTTC.

The rearrangement joins TRBV29-1 to TRBJ2-1; the match to TRBD2 covers 13 bases. The CDR3 is made up of 14 amino acids. Germline V CDR1 and CDR2: SQVTM, ANQGSEA. Trimming cost V 4 bases and J 9 bases; bases outside gene matches: 6. The CDR3 DNA reads as TGCAGCGTTGCTGGCGGACTAGCGGGAGTTGAGCAGTTCTTC. It encodes CSVAGGLAGVEQFF.

The DNA for the CDR3 is TGTGCCAGCAGTTACTCACTAGCGGGCGGCAATGAGCAGTTCTTC. It encodes CASSYSLAGGNEQFF. V usage is TRBV6-6 and J usage is TRBJ2-1; 9 nucleotides line up with TRBD2. The CDR3 sequence is 15 residues long. The germline V gene has CDR1 MNHNY and CDR2 SVGAGI (reference sequence). The ends lost 0 bases at V and 6 bases at J; junction bases unmatched: 3.

This chain joins TRBV5-7 and TRBJ1-2; tentatively, D is TRBD1 (5 bases). TRBV5-7 is classed as an ORF, of uncertain function. The CDR3 loop spans 14 amino acids. The V end lost 0 bases, the J end lost 5 bases, and 11 bases lay between the germline ends. CDR3 in amino acids: CASSLDRLTYGYTF. The DNA for the CDR3 is TGTGCCAGCAGCTTGGACAGGCTCACTTATGGCTACACCTTC.

This chain uses TRBV19 with TRBJ2-1, with 8 bases lining up with TRBD1. The germline CDR1 and CDR2 sequences are LNHDA and SQIVND (reference sequence). CDR3 length: 18 residues. Unmatched junction bases numbered 10, after V lost 3 bases and J lost 0 bases. CDR3 nucleotide sequence: TGTGCCAGTAGTATCTATCAGGGGGCGATGAGCTCCTACAATGAGCAGTTCTTC. Translated: CASSIYQGAMSSYNEQFF.

The gene calls are TRBV30 and TRBJ2-1, with a tentative D call TRBD2 (5 bases). V lost 5 bases to trimming and J lost 8 bases, with 16 bases between them. The CDR3 has 13 amino acids. Germline V lookup: CDR1 GTSNPN, CDR2 SVGIG (reference sequence). This chain's CDR3 is CAWGRSLGDEQFF. The CDR3 DNA reads as TGTGCCTGGGGGAGATCGCTCGGGGATGAGCAGTTCTTC. The whole variable domain, remainder taken from reference TRBV30 and TRBJ2-1, is SQTIHQWPATLVQPVGSPLSLECTVEGTSNPNLYWYRQAAGRGLQLLFYSVGIGQISSEVPQNLSASRPQDRQFILSSKKLLLSDSGFYLCAWGRSLGDEQFFGPGTRLTVL.

The rearrangement links TRBV9 to TRBJ1-2, with a tentative D call TRBD1 (6 bases). Germline V gene sequence: CDR1 SGDLS, CDR2 YYNGEE. The V end was cut by 3 bases, the J end by 5 bases, with 14 bases between. The CDR3 spans 14 residues. In nucleotides, the CDR3 is TGTGCCAGCAGCGATGGCGGGGGGGCATATGGCTACACCTTC. Translation gives CASSDGGGAYGYTF.

This chain joins TRBV29-1 and TRBJ2-7; 11 bases agree with TRBD2. The J segment lost 7 bases and the V segment lost 2 bases, leaving 13 bases of the junction unmatched. The CDR3 sequence is 16 residues long. Germline-derived CDR1 and CDR2 are SQVTM and ANQGSEA. CDR3 coding DNA: TGCAGCGTTGAATTTGGGCTACTAGCGGGAGTAAGTGAGCAGTACTTC. The encoded protein is CSVEFGLLAGVSEQYF.

The genes are TRBV7-9 and TRBJ1-3; D is unresolved. The CDR3 is 15 residues long. Germline loops: CDR1 SEHNR, CDR2 FQNEAQ (reference sequence). The V gene lost 5 bases and the J gene lost 0 bases, with 11 bases spanning the gap. CDR3 sequence: CASSPQTTSGNTIYF. CDR3 nucleotides: TGTGCCAGCAGCCCCCAGACTACCTCTGGAAACACCATATATTTT. Supplemented by reference TRBV7-9 and TRBJ1-3, the full variable domain reads DTGVSQNPRHKITKRGQNVTFRCDPISEHNRLYWYRQTLGQGPEFLTYFQNEAQLEKSRLLSDRFSAERPKGSFSTLEIQRTEQGDSAMYLCASSPQTTSGNTIYFGEGSWLTVV.

The chain has TRBV28 and TRBJ2-5; D gene unclear. The CDR3 has 15 amino acids. Per the germline V gene, CDR1 is MDHEN and CDR2 is SYDVKM. Trimming removed 1 base at V and 5 bases at J, with 14 bases between. CDR3 region: CASSLYDFQEETQYF. The CDR3 nucleotides are TGTGCCAGCAGTTTATATGATTTTCAAGAGGAGACCCAGTACTTC.

Comments on this clone: One end of the junction is discordant with germline, which a read error may explain. The rearrangement uses TRBV4-2 and TRBJ2-5; TRBD2 is a possible D gene (7 bases). Germline CDR1 LGHNA, CDR2 YNFKEQ. The CDR3 runs to 15 residues. CDR3 coding DNA: TGTGCCAGCAGGCAAGGGTCGGGGGGCTGGGAGACCCAGTACTTC. This encodes CASRQGSGGWETQYF.

The V call is TRBV7-6, the J call TRBJ2-3; 8 nucleotides align to TRBD2. The CDR3 length is 15 residues. CDR1 SGHVS and CDR2 FNYEAQ come from the germline V gene. The V and J ends lost 2 bases and 3 bases, in that order; junction bases with no gene match: 4. The CDR3 sequence is CASSLRTSRTDTQYF. CDR3 coding DNA: TGTGCCAGCAGCTTAAGGACTAGCAGGACAGATACGCAGTATTTT.

The rearrangement joins TRBV6-6 to TRBJ2-7, with D possibly TRBD1 on 6 matching bases. Per germline, CDR1 MNHNY and CDR2 SVGAGI (reference sequence). The CDR3 is 16 residues long. The V and J ends lost 2 bases and 2 bases respectively, with 16 bases between them. The CDR3 loop reads CASSYPQWQGPYEQYF. The CDR3 DNA follows: TGTGCCAGCAGTTACCCCCAGTGGCAGGGGCCCTACGAGCAGTACTTC.

This rearrangement joins TRBV6-5 to TRBJ1-5; possibly TRBD1 for D (5 bases). This CDR3 comprises 15 residues. CDR1 and CDR2 from the germline V gene are MNHEY and SVGAGI. The V and J ends lost 6 bases and 4 bases respectively, with 16 bases between them. CDR3 loop: CASSQDSDFNQPQHF. Written as DNA, the CDR3 is TGTGCCAGCAGCCAAGACAGTGATTTTAATCAGCCCCAGCATTTT.

This clone has a single count. CDR3 nucleotide sequence: TGTGCCTGGGGCGTCGGGATCGGAAACACCATATATTTT. Protein: CAWGVGIGNTIYF. The chain recombines TRBV30 with TRBJ1-3; unclear D gene. The CDR3 spans 13 residues. Germline V lookup: CDR1 GTSNPN, CDR2 SVGIG (reference sequence). V lost 5 bases, J lost 4 bases, and 12 bases lay in between.